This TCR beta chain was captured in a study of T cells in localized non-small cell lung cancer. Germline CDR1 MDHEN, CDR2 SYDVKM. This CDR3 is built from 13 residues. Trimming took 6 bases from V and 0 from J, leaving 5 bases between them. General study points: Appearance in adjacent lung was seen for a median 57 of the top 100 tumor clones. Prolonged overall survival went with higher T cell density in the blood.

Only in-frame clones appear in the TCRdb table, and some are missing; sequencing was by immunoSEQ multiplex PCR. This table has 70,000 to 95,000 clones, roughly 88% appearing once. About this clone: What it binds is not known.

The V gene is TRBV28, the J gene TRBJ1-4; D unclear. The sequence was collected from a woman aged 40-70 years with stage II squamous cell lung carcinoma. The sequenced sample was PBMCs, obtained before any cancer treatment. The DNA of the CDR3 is TGTGCCAGCAGGGGGACAACTAATGAAAAACTGTTTTTT. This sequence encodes CASRGTTNEKLFF.